The clone carrying this T cell receptor beta chain was counted many times. The data stem from a study of early T cells in non-severe SARS-CoV-2 infection. Overall study: It was bulk RNA from unsorted whole blood that was sequenced, and the chains were unpaired.

The CDR3 consists of 15 residues. V shed 4 bases, J shed 3 bases, and the junction held 2 bases outside the gene matches. Tagging with unique molecular identifiers was applied to individual cDNA molecules. TCRdb re-analysed the 5' RACE reads in MiXCR, keeping a single row per CDR3 protein. The repertoire includes 20,000 to 30,000 distinct CDR3 sequences, 4.5% to 7% of them detected once, and 2.4% sits in the top ten. The sequencing input was whole blood. V usage is TRBV12-3 or TRBV12-4 and J usage is TRBJ2-1, with 11 bases fitting TRBD2. This TCR was recovered from an adult who was a healthcare worker with PCR-confirmed SARS-CoV-2 infection or an uninfected control (not recorded which). The CDR3 sequence is CASSSGLAGYNEQFF. CDR3 coding DNA: TGTGCCAGCAGTTCCGGACTAGCGGGCTACAATGAGCAGTTCTTC.